The sequence of this T cell receptor (beta chain) was determined in a study of OX40 agonist ivuxolimab in advanced cancers. Overall study findings and caveats: Among patients with partial responses at 0.1-3.0 mg/kg, clonal expansion was among the lowest.

Sequencing used immunoSEQ multiplex PCR; TCRdb keeps in-frame clones, though not all of them. The profile shows some 51,000 clones, around 90% of them singletons. With regard to this clone: Antigen unknown.

J lost 2 bases, V lost 4 bases, and 4 bases had no gene match. The CDR3 consists of 15 residues. The chain has TRBV5-3 and TRBJ1-2, with 11 bases lining up with TRBD1. TRBV5-3 counts as an open reading frame of uncertain function. The receptor was isolated from an adult with an advanced solid tumor such as melanoma, head and neck, liver or kidney cancer. Specimen: CD4+ or CD8+ T cells sorted from blood, collected in a trial of the OX40 agonist ivuxolimab. This chain's CDR3 is CARSVRDRGNYGYTF. The CDR3 DNA reads as TGTGCCAGAAGCGTCCGGGACAGGGGGAACTATGGCTACACCTTC.